This passage covers 16 T cell receptor beta chains from one sample sequenced in a study of T cells in women clearing cervical HPV infection. Using immunoSEQ multiplex PCR, the repertoire was profiled, and TCRdb retains in-frame clones only, with some absent. The sample table sets out 30,000 to 40,000 clones. Sample: blood buffy coat. Receptors originate from a woman between 18 and 75 years old with a cervical HPV16 infection that either progressed to CIN3+ or cleared (not recorded which).

Notes on this clone: Read coverage stops 3 residues before the CDR3 terminus; the germline J gene supplies the remainder. The rearrangement links TRBV20-1 to TRBJ2-1; tentatively, D is TRBD2 (5 bases). Germline V gives CDR1 DFQATT, CDR2 SNEGSKA (reference sequence). Trimming stripped 0 bases from V and 5 bases from J, with 8 bases between. There are 13 residues in the CDR3. CDR3 residues: CSARDVRDNEQFF. CDR3 DNA, as far as it was read: TGCAGTGCTAGAGATGTGAGGGACAATGAG.

About this clone itself: The observed sequence ends 3 residues before the CDR3 terminus, with the missing tail filled in from the germline J gene. This chain uses TRBV10-3 with TRBJ1-2, with unresolved D. CDR3 length: 15 amino acids. The germline V and J ends were trimmed by 6 bases and 0 bases, with 14 bases remaining between them. Germline V CDR1 and CDR2: ENHRY, SYGVKD. The DNA read from the CDR3 is TGTGCCATCAGGGAAAACAGCCTCTCTAACTATGGC. It encodes CAIRENSLSNYG. The complete CDR3 sequence is CAIRENSLSNYGYTF.

To note about this clone: The CDR3 extends 3 residues past the end of the read, so its final part is completed from the germline J gene. The chain links TRBV5-1 to TRBJ1-6; 8 positions agree with TRBD1. Germline V CDR1 and CDR2: SGHRS, YFSETQ. The CDR3 is 15 amino acids. The trim removed 0 bases at V and 10 bases at J, leaving 6 bases unmatched. The sequenced part of the CDR3 DNA is TGCGCCAGCAGCTTGGCTGACAGGGGCGAATCACCC. This codes for CASSLADRGESP. The full-length CDR3 reads as CASSLADRGESPLHF. The entire variable domain, with the rest obtained from reference TRBV5-1 and TRBJ1-6, is as follows: KAGVTQTPRYLIKTRGQQVTLSCSPISGHRSVSWYQQTPGQGLQFLFEYFSETQRNKGNFPGRFSGRQFSNSRSEMNVSTLELGDSALYLCASSLADRGESPLHFGNGTRLTVT.

On this clone itself: The read comes to an end 3 residues before the CDR3 does, leaving the germline J gene to fill in the end. The gene calls are TRBV2 and TRBJ1-2; the match to TRBD1 covers 10 bases. CDR1 and CDR2 from the germline V gene are SNHLY and FYNNEI. The CDR3 consists of 17 residues. The CDR3 reads CASIGLGQGRLMGSYTF. CDR3 bases read: TGTGCCAGCATAGGATTGGGACAGGGGCGCCTCATGGGGAGC.

As for this clone: Germline is not matched at one junction end, which may reflect a read error. Read sequence stops 3 residues before the CDR3 end, and the germline J gene provides the missing end. This rearrangement joins TRBV4-2 to TRBJ2-5, with D perhaps matching TRBD1 (6 bases). Germline CDR1 LGHNA, CDR2 YNFKEQ. The CDR3 sequence is 16 residues long. The CDR3: CASSPYAQAQGETQYF. The covered CDR3 bases are TGCGCCAGCAGCCCCTACGCCCAGGCGCAGGGGGAGACC.

Concerning this clone itself: The CDR3 end is not reached by the read, which stops 3 residues before it; the germline J gene fills it in. This chain uses TRBV10-3 with TRBJ1-5; D is perhaps TRBD1 (6 bases). Trimming pared 5 bases from V and 7 bases from J, leaving 12 bases between. The CDR3 contains 13 residues. Per the germline V gene, CDR1 is ENHRY and CDR2 is SYGVKD. CDR3 sequence reads: CAISSQGDQPQHF. CDR3 bases read: TGTGCCATCAGTTCACAGGGAGACCAGCCC.

Concerning this clone: Read sequence stops 3 residues before the CDR3 end, and the germline J gene provides the missing end. The genes are TRBV5-1 and TRBJ2-3, with a weak D call TRBD2 (6 bases). The CDR3 runs 13 residues. The V end lost 4 bases, the J end lost 4 bases, and 10 bases lay between the germline ends. The V gene's germline CDR1 is SGHRS and CDR2 YFSETQ. The chain's CDR3 is CASSTGGSDTQYF. The CDR3 bases that were read are TGCGCCAGCAGCACTGGGGGGTCAGATACG.

Comments on this clone: The read falls 3 residues short of the CDR3 end, and the missing part is taken from the germline J gene. This rearrangement joins TRBV19 to TRBJ2-1; 8 bases line up with TRBD1. The CDR3 is 15 residues long. V trimming: 7 bases; J trimming: 2 bases; junction bases outside the gene matches: 7. Germline assignment: CDR1 LNHDA and CDR2 SQIVND (reference sequence). The CDR3: CASTLDRGTYNEQFF. The sequenced CDR3 bases are TGTGCCAGTACCCTAGACAGGGGAACCTACAATGAG.

Points on this clone: The CDR3 extends 3 residues past the end of the read, so its final part is completed from the germline J gene. J is TRBJ2-3 and V is TRBV11-3; 13 positions match TRBD2. This CDR3 has 14 residues. Germline assignment: CDR1 SGHNT and CDR2 YENEEA. The ends lost 8 bases at V and 5 bases at J; junction bases unmatched: 4. The CDR3 loop reads CASGTSGEEDTQYF. CDR3 DNA (partial): TGTGCCAGCGGGACTAGCGGGGAAGAAGATACG. The full variable domain, rest sourced from reference TRBV11-3 and TRBJ2-3, is EAGVVQSPRYKIIEKKQPVAFWCNPISGHNTLYWYLQNLGQGPELLIRYENEEAVDDSQLPKDRFSAERLKGVDSTLKIQPAELGDSAVYLCASGTSGEEDTQYFGPGTRLTVL.

Concerning this clone itself: The read terminates 3 residues ahead of where the CDR3 ends, so the germline J gene completes it. The V gene is TRBV11-2, the J gene TRBJ2-2; a possible D gene is TRBD1 (6 bases). The CDR3 has 15 amino acids. Germline V gives CDR1 SGHAT, CDR2 FQNNGV. The sequenced part of the CDR3 DNA is TGTGCCAGCACCCTGGAGACAGGACCTAATTCACCG. Its protein product is CASTLETGPNSP. In full, the CDR3 reads CASTLETGPNSPLFF.

Comments on this clone: Read sequence stops 3 residues before the CDR3 end, and the germline J gene provides the missing end. This chain uses TRBV5-5 with TRBJ2-6, with D hard to call. The V end lost 5 bases, the J end lost 2 bases, and 8 bases lay between the germline ends. Germline CDR1 SGHKS, CDR2 YYEKEE (reference sequence). The CDR3 has 14 residues. CDR3 loop: CASSKEAGANVLTF. CDR3 DNA (partial): TGTGCCAGCAGTAAAGAGGCTGGGGCCAACGTC.

A remark on this clone: The read finishes 3 residues shy of the CDR3 end, and the germline J gene is used to complete it. The V and J genes are TRBV11-1 and TRBJ2-7; D possibly corresponds to TRBD2 (5 bases). Germline V gene sequence: CDR1 SGHAT, CDR2 FQDESV (reference sequence). The CDR3 is 15 amino acids. Between the trimmed V and J ends, which lost 2 bases and 5 bases, there was a span of 16 bases. CDR3 loop: CASSLSRRQVNEQYF. The covered CDR3 bases are TGTGCCAGCAGCTTATCAAGGAGGCAGGTTAACGAG.

This clone is deemed medium-sized by its frequency. The read terminates 3 residues ahead of where the CDR3 ends, so the germline J gene completes it. The V and J genes are TRBV20-1 and TRBJ1-2; 9 bases agree with TRBD1. CDR3 length equals 15 residues. Germline lookup yields CDR1 DFQATT and CDR2 SNEGSKA (reference sequence). J lost 7 bases, V lost 0 bases, and 9 bases had no gene match. The CDR3 bases that were read are TGCAGTGCTAGAGATCACCTACAGGGGGCGCGTGGC. Its translation: CSARDHLQGARG. The full CDR3 protein is CSARDHLQGARGYTF.

Of note for this clone: The read comes to an end 3 residues before the CDR3 does, leaving the germline J gene to fill in the end. The gene calls are TRBV20-1 and TRBJ2-7, with a tentative D call TRBD1 (6 bases). Germline V gene data show CDR1 as DFQATT and CDR2 as SNEGSKA (reference sequence). The CDR3 extends over 12 amino acids. The V end lost 6 bases, the J end lost 1 base, and 10 bases lay between the germline ends. The DNA read from the CDR3 is TGCAGTGCGGCCAGGGGTTCCTACGAG. Translating gives CSAARGSYE. The entire CDR3 sequence reads CSAARGSYEQYF.

Details on this clone: From the germline J gene comes the end of the CDR3, since the read stops 3 residues before it. V and J are TRBV27 and TRBJ2-4; D remains ambiguous. Germline V gene data show CDR1 as MNHEY and CDR2 as SMNVEV (reference sequence). Trimming left V 7 bases short and J 0 bases short, with 13 bases between. CDR3 length equals 15 residues. The CDR3 sequence is CASMEQWLAKNIQYF. The sequenced part of the CDR3 DNA is TGTGCCAGCATGGAACAGTGGCTAGCCAAAAACATT.

Note on this clone: The read ends 3 residues early relative to the CDR3; the germline J gene fills the gap. The V gene is TRBV19, the J gene TRBJ1-2, with D maybe TRBD1 (5 bases). Germline V gene data show CDR1 as LNHDA and CDR2 as SQIVND (reference sequence). The CDR3 covers 14 residues. The part of the CDR3 DNA that was read is TGTGCCAGTAGTATCGGAATGGGGGGGAATGAC. Translated: CASSIGMGGND. The complete CDR3 sequence is CASSIGMGGNDYTF.